Below are 15 T cell receptor beta chains sequenced from a single sample in a study of Ad26.COV2.S vaccination and SARS-CoV-2 variants. Some clones are missing from TCRdb's copy, which holds only in-frame ones; the method was immunoSEQ multiplex PCR. The sample carries hundreds of thousands of clones, around 90% recorded once. Documented treatment: approximately 18 received Ad26.COV2.S at low or high dose, single or two shots; roughly five received placebo; per-sample allocation not given. Material that was analyzed had been drawn on day 63 after the first vaccine or placebo injection. The sequencing here drew on peripheral blood, taken in a trial of Ad26.COV2.S vaccine versus placebo. Source of these receptors: a person aged 18 to 59 who received the Ad26.COV2.S COVID-19 vaccine or a placebo.

V gene TRBV19 combines with J gene TRBJ2-1; a possible D gene is TRBD2 (6 bases). The germline gives CDR1 LNHDA, CDR2 SQIVND (reference sequence). V dropped 5 bases and J dropped 5 bases, with 16 bases sitting between them. The CDR3 totals 15 residues. CDR3 loop: CASSAGSVGHNEQFF. The DNA for the CDR3 is TGTGCCAGTAGTGCGGGAAGTGTGGGCCACAATGAGCAGTTCTTC.

The chain has TRBV21-1 and TRBJ2-3; the table's D call of TRBD2 was not tested on the DNA. TRBV21-1 is a pseudogene. The CDR3 is made up of 15 amino acids. CDR3 nucleotides: TGTGCCAGCAGCAAAGCGGCGGGGCCCCGGGATACGCAGTATTTT. Its protein is CASSKAAGPRDTQYF.

This clone showed up just once. V and J are TRBV14 and TRBJ1-2; 12 nucleotides agree with TRBD1. The CDR3 length is 14 residues. V was clipped by 2 bases and J by 8 bases; unmatched bases: 3. Germline CDR1 reads SGHDN; CDR2 reads FVKESK. CDR3 nucleotide sequence: TGTGCCAGCAGCCAACGGGACAGGGGGCACGGCTACACCTTC. Protein product: CASSQRDRGHGYTF.

This clone occurred a few times. The chain links TRBV2 to TRBJ2-7, with 9 positions matching TRBD1. J lost 3 bases, V lost 8 bases, and 5 bases had no gene match. The CDR3 covers 13 residues. Per the germline V gene, CDR1 is SNHLY and CDR2 is FYNNEI. The CDR3 DNA is TGTGCCAGCGTAGGACAGGGGAACTACGAGCAGTACTTC. It yields the protein CASVGQGNYEQYF.

V and J are TRBV30 and TRBJ2-3; D not certain. CDR3 size: 12 residues. V was cut by 3 bases and J by 6 bases, with 10 bases left in between. Germline loops: CDR1 GTSNPN, CDR2 SVGIG (reference sequence). CDR3 sequence (DNA): TGTGCCTGGAGGGGCCATTTGGATACGCAGTATTTT. Encoded protein: CAWRGHLDTQYF.

This clone was counted between two and nine times. The V and J genes are TRBV18 and TRBJ1-3; no clear D gene. The CDR3 has 15 amino acids. Looked up from germline, CDR1 is KGHSH and CDR2 is LQKENI. Trimming cost V 0 bases and J 8 bases, with 14 bases left between them. The CDR3 loop reads CASSPPAGNWDTIYF. DNA for the CDR3: TGTGCCAGCTCACCACCCGCGGGGAATTGGGACACCATATATTTT.

J is TRBJ2-3 and V is TRBV20-1; D is perhaps TRBD1 (6 bases). CDR3 length: 15 amino acids. The V and J ends lost 4 bases and 1 base respectively, with 15 bases between them. Germline CDR1 reads DFQATT; CDR2 reads SNEGSKA (reference sequence). CDR3 in DNA: TGCAGTGCTACTGAGACAGGATGGGGCACAGATACGCAGTATTTT. Protein sequence: CSATETGWGTDTQYF.

The rearrangement joins TRBV18 to TRBJ1-2; TRBD1 might be the D (5 bases). CDR3 size: 12 residues. The germline V gene has CDR1 KGHSH and CDR2 LQKENI. V lost 3 bases, J lost 5 bases, and 7 bases lay in between. As DNA, the CDR3 is TGTGCCAGCTCACCGGGGGTTTATGGCTACACCTTC. This translates into CASSPGVYGYTF.

The V gene is TRBV27, the J gene TRBJ1-1, with D possibly being TRBD1 (6 bases). Trimming took 6 bases from V and 5 from J, leaving 13 bases between them. The V gene's germline CDR1 is MNHEY and CDR2 SMNVEV (reference sequence). The CDR3 is 13 residues long. This chain's CDR3 is CASSQTGLTEAFF. CDR3 nucleotide sequence: TGTGCCAGCAGCCAGACAGGTCTTACTGAAGCTTTCTTT.

The chain carries TRBV19 and TRBJ2-7; TRBD1 matches at 7 bases. This CDR3 contains 14 residues. The germline V gene has CDR1 LNHDA and CDR2 SQIVND (reference sequence). Trimming at V came to 3 bases and at J to 3 bases, leaving 5 bases not matched to a gene. This CDR3 reads CASSMAGGDYEQYF. The CDR3 bases are TGTGCCAGTAGTATGGCAGGGGGTGACTACGAGCAGTACTTC.

This clone occurred a few times. The J gene is TRBJ1-5, the V gene TRBV19; no clear D gene. Germline V gene sequence: CDR1 LNHDA, CDR2 SQIVND (reference sequence). The CDR3 runs to 12 residues. With 1 base removed from V and 6 bases from J, the gap between germline ends came to 4 bases. CDR3 DNA sequence: TGTGCCAGTAGTATAGGAGGTCAGCCCCAGCATTTT. It specifies CASSIGGQPQHF.

This chain connects TRBV29-1 to TRBJ2-2; D is possibly TRBD1 or TRBD2 (5 bases each). V was clipped by 7 bases and J by 3 bases, with 15 bases between them. Germline V CDR1 and CDR2: SQVTM, ANQGSEA. The CDR3 is 14 amino acids. CDR3 residues: CSGLRGGYTGELFF. The CDR3 DNA reads TGCAGCGGCCTCCGGGGCGGTTACACCGGGGAGCTGTTTTTT.

The chain combines TRBV7-2 with TRBJ1-6; the D gene is possibly TRBD1 (6 bases). This CDR3 has 15 residues. Trimming left V 1 base short and J 4 bases short, with 8 bases between. Germline values: CDR1 SGHTA, CDR2 FQGNSA. CDR3 sequence reads: CASSLGTDYNSPLHF. CDR3 in DNA: TGTGCCAGCAGCTTAGGGACAGATTATAATTCACCCCTCCACTTT.

The rearrangement uses TRBV14 and TRBJ1-2; 10 bases agree with TRBD1. V dropped 1 base and J dropped 2; count of bases not matched to a gene: 13. The CDR3 loop spans 19 amino acids. Germline CDR1 is SGHDN and CDR2 is FVKESK. CDR3 in amino acids: CASSQGWGTGAFGNYGYTF. The DNA for the CDR3 is TGTGCCAGCAGCCAAGGATGGGGGACAGGGGCCTTTGGAAACTATGGCTACACCTTC.

V gene TRBV19 combines with J gene TRBJ2-2; D is possibly TRBD1 (5 bases). The germline CDR1 and CDR2 sequences are LNHDA and SQIVND (reference sequence). CDR3 length: 13 amino acids. V was shortened by 2 bases and J by 6 bases, with 7 bases between the two germline ends. The CDR3 DNA sequence: TGTGCCAGTAGTATACAGGGATCCGGGGAGCTGTTTTTT. It codes for CASSIQGSGELFF.